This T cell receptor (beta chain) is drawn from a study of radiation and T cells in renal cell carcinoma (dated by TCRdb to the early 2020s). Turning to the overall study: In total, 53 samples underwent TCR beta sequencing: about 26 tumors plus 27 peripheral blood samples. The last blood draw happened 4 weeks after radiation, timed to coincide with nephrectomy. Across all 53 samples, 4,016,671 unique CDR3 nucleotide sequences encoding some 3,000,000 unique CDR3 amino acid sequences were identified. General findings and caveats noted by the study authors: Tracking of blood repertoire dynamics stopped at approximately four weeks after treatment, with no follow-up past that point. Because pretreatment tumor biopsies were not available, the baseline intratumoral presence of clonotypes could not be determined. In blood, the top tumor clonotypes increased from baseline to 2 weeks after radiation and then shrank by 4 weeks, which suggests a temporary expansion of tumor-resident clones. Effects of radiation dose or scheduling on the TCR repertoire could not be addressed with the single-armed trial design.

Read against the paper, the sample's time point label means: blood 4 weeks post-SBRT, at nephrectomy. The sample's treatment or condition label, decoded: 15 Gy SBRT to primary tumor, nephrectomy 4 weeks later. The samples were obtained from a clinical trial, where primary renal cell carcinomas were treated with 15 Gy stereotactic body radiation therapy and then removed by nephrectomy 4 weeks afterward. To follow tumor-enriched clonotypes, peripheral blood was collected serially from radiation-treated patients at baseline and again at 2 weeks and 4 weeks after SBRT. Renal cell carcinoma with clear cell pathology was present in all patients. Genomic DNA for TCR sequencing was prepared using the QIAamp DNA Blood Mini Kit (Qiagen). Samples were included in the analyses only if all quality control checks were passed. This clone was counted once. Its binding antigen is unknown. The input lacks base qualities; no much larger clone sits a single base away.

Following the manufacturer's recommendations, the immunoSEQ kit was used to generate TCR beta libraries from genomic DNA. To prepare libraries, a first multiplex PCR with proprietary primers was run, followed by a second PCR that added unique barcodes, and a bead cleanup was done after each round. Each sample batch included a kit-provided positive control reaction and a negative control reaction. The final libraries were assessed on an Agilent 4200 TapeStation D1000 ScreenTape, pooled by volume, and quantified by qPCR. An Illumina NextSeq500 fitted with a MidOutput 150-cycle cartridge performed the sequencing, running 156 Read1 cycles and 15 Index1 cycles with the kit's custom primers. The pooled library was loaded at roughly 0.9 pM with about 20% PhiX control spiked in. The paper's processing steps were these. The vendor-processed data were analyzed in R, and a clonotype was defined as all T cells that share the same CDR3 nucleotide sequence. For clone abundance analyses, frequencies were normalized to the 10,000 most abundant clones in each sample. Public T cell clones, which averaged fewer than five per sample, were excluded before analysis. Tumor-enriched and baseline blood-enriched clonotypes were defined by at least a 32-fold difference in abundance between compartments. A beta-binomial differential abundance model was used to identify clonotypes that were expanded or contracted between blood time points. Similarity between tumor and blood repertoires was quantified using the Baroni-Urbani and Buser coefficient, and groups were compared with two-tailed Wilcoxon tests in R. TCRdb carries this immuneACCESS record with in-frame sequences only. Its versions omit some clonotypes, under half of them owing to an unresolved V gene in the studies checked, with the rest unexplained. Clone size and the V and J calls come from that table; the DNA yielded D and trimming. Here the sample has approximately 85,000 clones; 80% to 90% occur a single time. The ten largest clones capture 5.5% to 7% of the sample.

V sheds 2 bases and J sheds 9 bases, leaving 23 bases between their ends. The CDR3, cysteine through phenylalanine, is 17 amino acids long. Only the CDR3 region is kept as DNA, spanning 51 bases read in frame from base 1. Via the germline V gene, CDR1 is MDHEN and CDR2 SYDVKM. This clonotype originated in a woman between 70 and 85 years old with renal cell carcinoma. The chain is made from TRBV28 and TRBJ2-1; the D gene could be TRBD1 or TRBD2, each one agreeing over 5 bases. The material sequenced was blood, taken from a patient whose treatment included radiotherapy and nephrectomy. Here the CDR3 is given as CASSLGLPGRTSGEQFF. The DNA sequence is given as TGTGCCAGCAGTTTAGGGCTCCCGGGACGAACATCGGGTGAGCAGTTCTTC.